The clone carrying this T cell receptor (beta chain) was found many times. Its antigen is not identified. V was trimmed by 2 bases and J by 2 bases, leaving 10 bases between them. The CDR3 length is 14 residues. Germline CDR1 is MNHNY and CDR2 is SVGAGI (reference sequence). Investigators profiled TCR beta VDJ and CDR3 from genomic DNA template. TCRdb itself ran the reads through MiXCR, one entry per CDR3 protein. The table lists about 210,000 distinct CDR3 sequences, about a third of them singletons. This record belongs to a study of CD8+CD57+ T cells in acquired aplastic anemia. About the study: Sorted CD4+ and CD8+ cells gave an average of around 3.3 ug of DNA. General study results and limits: CD8+ Simpson's diversity showed no significant patient-control difference.

The receptor comes from a human donor in good health, serving as a control. This rearrangement joins TRBV6-6 to TRBJ2-7, with TRBD1 as a possible D gene (6 bases). Specimen: sorted CD4+, CD8+, or CD8+CD57+ T cells (not recorded which) from PBMCs. The chain's CDR3 is CASSYHRETYEQYF. DNA of the CDR3: TGTGCCAGCAGTTACCACAGGGAAACCTACGAGCAGTACTTC.